This TCR beta chain came from a study of response to subunit inactivated influenza vaccine. V lost 0 bases and J 0 bases, leaving 5 bases between the germline ends. Germline CDR1 and CDR2: GTSNPN and SVGIG (reference sequence). CDR3 length: 13 amino acids. A single record per CDR3 protein comes from TCRdb applying MiXCR to the RT-PCR reads. The repertoire holds some 150,000 distinct CDR3 sequences, over 9.5% seen once, with 25% to 30% in the top ten. This clonotype was counted at least ten times. This sample also belongs to another study, concerning T cells expressing NK-cell markers. That paper states: Template switching by 5'RACE with UMIs generated the TCR beta cDNA. Sorted CD3+CD56-NKG2C+, CD3+CD56+NKG2C- and CD3+CD56+NKG2C+ T cells were the source of the TCR beta repertoires.

The sequences come from CD8+ T cells sorted from PBMCs, collected about 13 days after vaccination. The chain joins TRBV30 to TRBJ1-1; no clear D gene. The sequence was collected from a man aged 45 to 65 who received an inactivated influenza vaccine. CDR3: CAWSVGLNTEAFF. In nucleotides, the CDR3 is TGTGCCTGGAGTGTCGGACTGAACACTGAAGCTTTCTTT.